This T cell receptor (beta chain) stems from a study of blood T cell repertoires in COVID-19. Across the whole study: Acute-phase and convalescent COVID-19 samples originated in the United States, Italy and Spain.

This table comes from immunoSEQ multiplex PCR, and its TCRdb copy is limited to in-frame clones, with some not included. The sample has 20,000 to 25,000 clones, 90% seen once. What was sequenced was peripheral blood. The clonotype comes from a man aged 65-85 years with acute or convalescent COVID-19.

CDR3 residues: CASRDRNSYNSPLHF. CDR3 sequence (DNA): TGTGCCAGCCGGGACAGGAACTCCTATAATTCACCCCTCCACTTT. The chain combines TRBV28 with TRBJ1-6, with 8 bases that match TRBD1. Looked up from germline, CDR1 is MDHEN and CDR2 is SYDVKM. J was trimmed by 0 bases and V by 8 bases; bases with no gene match: 3. The CDR3 spans 15 residues. Complete variable domain (other parts from reference TRBV28 and TRBJ1-6): DVKVTQSSRYLVKRTGEKVFLECVQDMDHENMFWYRQDPGLGLRLIYFSYDVKMKEKGDIPEGYSVSREKKERFSLILESASTNQTSMYLCASRDRNSYNSPLHFGNGTRLTVT.